The sequence of this T cell receptor beta chain was determined in a study of control samples from healthy donors and cancer patients. Profiling relied on immunoSEQ multiplex PCR, and the TCRdb table lists in-frame clones only, not all of them. This table has approximately 68,000 clones, about 83% appearing once. Germline lookup yields CDR1 SGHTA and CDR2 FQGNSA. Trimming took 4 bases from V and 0 from J; bases not matched to a gene: 3. The length of the CDR3 is 15 residues. The sample consisted of blood. The chain is built from TRBV7-2 and TRBJ2-7; 10 bases agree with TRBD1. The receptor comes from a man in his 60s in good health. The chain's CDR3 is CASSSRTGGSYEQYF. DNA of the CDR3: TGTGCCAGCAGCTCTAGGACAGGGGGCTCCTACGAGCAGTACTTC. The whole variable domain, remainder taken from reference TRBV7-2 and TRBJ2-7, is GAGVSQSPSNKVTEKGKDVELRCDPISGHTALYWYRQSLGQGLEFLIYFQGNSAPDKSGLPSDRFSAERTGGSVSTLTIQRTQQEDSAVYLCASSSRTGGSYEQYFGPGTRLTVT.